These 30 T cell receptor beta chains originate from one sample sequenced in a study of shared clonotypes between healthy human individuals. CD8 cells regarded as naive lacked CD45RO, were positively chosen for CCR7, and omitted terminally differentiated effector memory CD45RA+ cells. TCRdb keeps only in-frame clones here, not all; method: immunoSEQ multiplex PCR. Of hundreds of thousands of clones detected, 96% appear once; the ten largest clones hold about 0.12%. Sequences were obtained from naive CD8+ T cells sorted from blood. The receptors stem from a woman between 25 and 40 years old in good health.

V is TRBV11-1 and J is TRBJ2-2; 9 bases align to TRBD1. This CDR3 has 16 amino acids. J lost 4 bases, V lost 5 bases, and 8 bases had no gene match. Germline values: CDR1 SGHAT, CDR2 FQDESV (reference sequence). CDR3 DNA sequence: TGTGCCAGCAGCCTAGGACAGGGGCGCTTCACCGGGGAGCTGTTTTTT. Protein: CASSLGQGRFTGELFF.

Note on this clone: Other nucleotide sequences in the sample specify the same CDR3. The V call is TRBV19, the J call TRBJ1-1; D is unresolved. V dropped 3 bases and J dropped 1 base, with 6 bases sitting between them. The germline V gene encodes CDR1 LNHDA and CDR2 SQIVND (reference sequence). CDR3 length equals 13 residues. The CDR3, as DNA: TGTGCCAGTAGTATCTCGGGGAACACTGAAGCTTTCTTT. It specifies CASSISGNTEAFF. The whole variable domain, filled in from reference TRBV19 and TRBJ1-1, reads DGGITQSPKYLFRKEGQNVTLSCEQNLNHDAMYWYRQDPGQGLRLIYYSQIVNDFQKGDIAEGYSVSREKKESFPLTVTSAQKNPTAFYLCASSISGNTEAFFGQGTRLTVV.

This clone was counted once. The chain combines TRBV2 with TRBJ2-1, with 12 bases fitting TRBD2. This CDR3 has 17 residues. Per germline, CDR1 SNHLY and CDR2 FYNNEI. V dropped 5 bases and J dropped 7; count of bases not matched to a gene: 12. The CDR3 loop reads CASSRTSGTLRGNEQFF. The CDR3 coding sequence is TGTGCCAGCAGTCGGACTAGCGGGACCCTTAGGGGGAATGAGCAGTTCTTC.

This chain uses TRBV27 with TRBJ2-1, with 11 bases that match TRBD2. The germline CDR1 and CDR2 sequences are MNHEY and SMNVEV (reference sequence). CDR3 size: 15 residues. Trimming took 3 bases from V and 5 from J; bases not matched to a gene: 3. In nucleotides, the CDR3 is TGTGCCAGCAGTTTCTCGGGACTAGCGGACAATGAGCAGTTCTTC. Its translation: CASSFSGLADNEQFF.

V and J are TRBV5-1 and TRBJ2-2; tentative D call: TRBD1 (5 bases). Per the germline V gene, CDR1 is SGHRS and CDR2 is YFSETQ. V gave up 0 bases and J gave up 3 bases, with 15 bases separating them. The CDR3 extends over 17 amino acids. CDR3 nucleotides: TGCGCCAGCAGCTTGGGACAGTACCAAATCGACACCGGGGAGCTGTTTTTT. Its translation is CASSLGQYQIDTGELFF.

The CDR3 loop is CASSKPLVSDEQFF. CDR3 nucleotides: TGTGCCAGCAGCAAGCCACTAGTTTCTGATGAGCAGTTCTTC. V gene TRBV7-8 combines with J gene TRBJ2-1; tentatively, D is TRBD2 (5 bases). Trimming pared 5 bases from V and 8 bases from J, leaving 16 bases between. CDR3 size: 14 residues. Germline V lookup: CDR1 SGHVS, CDR2 FQNEAQ.

A single count supports this clone. V and J are TRBV27 and TRBJ2-1; TRBD2 might be the D (6 bases). In germline, CDR1 is MNHEY, CDR2 SMNVEV (reference sequence). V dropped 6 bases and J dropped 8 bases, with 20 bases sitting between them. The CDR3 is 15 residues long. The CDR3 DNA reads TGTGCCAGCAGCCCGGAGGAGGGAGTTTATGATGAGCAGTTCTTC. Translated, it gives CASSPEEGVYDEQFF.

This chain links TRBV19 with TRBJ2-7; 11 bases map to TRBD2. Germline V gene lookup returns CDR1 LNHDA and CDR2 SQIVND (reference sequence). V shed 5 bases and J 0 bases; nucleotides not matched to a gene: 3. The CDR3 loop spans 15 amino acids. The CDR3 reads CASSQTSGNSYEQYF. In DNA form, the CDR3 reads TGTGCCAGTAGTCAGACTAGCGGGAACTCCTACGAGCAGTACTTC.

The genes are TRBV28 and TRBJ1-5, with D maybe TRBD1 (6 bases). Deletions cut 6 bases from V and 2 bases from J, with 14 bases between. Germline V gene data show CDR1 as MDHEN and CDR2 as SYDVKM. CDR3 length: 15 amino acids. CDR3 loop: CASRPRGAGNQPQHF. As DNA, the CDR3 is TGTGCCAGCAGACCGAGGGGGGCTGGCAATCAGCCCCAGCATTTT.

This rearrangement joins TRBV27 to TRBJ2-7; 13 bases agree with TRBD2. This CDR3 spans 16 amino acids. The V and J ends lost 1 base and 1 base, in that order; junction bases with no gene match: 1. Germline CDR1 reads MNHEY; CDR2 reads SMNVEV (reference sequence). The CDR3 nucleotides are TGTGCCAGCAGTTTATTACTAGCGGGAGGGTCCTACGAGCAGTACTTC. It encodes CASSLLLAGGSYEQYF.

This rearrangement joins TRBV4-2 to TRBJ2-1; TRBD2 matches at 11 bases. Germline V gene data show CDR1 as LGHNA and CDR2 as YNFKEQ. V dropped 4 bases and J dropped 8; count of bases not matched to a gene: 7. This CDR3 region has 15 residues. The CDR3 here is CASSPTSGSIHEQFF. CDR3 bases: TGTGCCAGCAGCCCCACTAGCGGGAGTATCCATGAGCAGTTCTTC.

The chain uses TRBV11-2 and TRBJ2-7, with 7 positions matching TRBD1. Germline lookup yields CDR1 SGHAT and CDR2 FQNNGV. V lost 6 bases to trimming and J lost 2 bases; unmatched junction nucleotides: 13. CDR3 size: 16 residues. In nucleotides, the CDR3 is TGTGCCAGCAGTTTCTCTTTCGGGACAGCGCCCTACGAGCAGTACTTC. This encodes CASSFSFGTAPYEQYF.

This rearrangement joins TRBV6-1 to TRBJ2-1; perhaps D is TRBD1 or TRBD2 (5 bases each). CDR3 length: 12 residues. The germline V gene encodes CDR1 MNHNS and CDR2 SASEGT. The V gene lost 8 bases and the J gene lost 5 bases, with 10 bases spanning the gap. As DNA, the CDR3 is TGTGCCAGCGAGGGGTGGGACAATGAGCAGTTCTTC. This sequence encodes CASEGWDNEQFF.

The CDR3 is CASRGTSEYNEQFF. CDR3 in DNA: TGTGCCAGCAGGGGGACTAGCGAGTACAATGAGCAGTTCTTC. This sequence joins TRBV27 and TRBJ2-1; TRBD2 agrees at 10 bases. The CDR3 is 14 amino acids. Germline V CDR1 and CDR2: MNHEY, SMNVEV (reference sequence). J lost 4 bases, V lost 6 bases, and 3 bases had no gene match.

The chain has TRBV6-5 and TRBJ1-1; D gene ambiguous. The CDR3 extends over 12 amino acids. Trimming removed 6 bases at V and 1 base at J, with 6 bases between. CDR1 MNHEY and CDR2 SVGAGI come from the germline V gene. The CDR3 nucleotides read TGTGCCAGCAGGGAACCGAACACTGAAGCTTTCTTT. Amino acids: CASREPNTEAFF.

The V gene is TRBV27, the J gene TRBJ2-7, with TRBD1 as a possible D gene (5 bases). The V and J ends lost 10 bases and 0 bases respectively, with 13 bases between them. CDR1 is MNHEY, CDR2 SMNVEV, per germline (reference sequence). The CDR3 extends over 13 amino acids. DNA for the CDR3: TGTGCCACCGGACACCCAAACTCCTACGAGCAGTACTTC. Its translation is CATGHPNSYEQYF.

This chain joins TRBV9 and TRBJ2-1; 7 nucleotides align to TRBD2. The CDR3 sequence is 15 residues long. CDR1 and CDR2 from the germline V gene are SGDLS and YYNGEE. V dropped 1 base and J dropped 7; count of bases not matched to a gene: 8. CDR3 residues: CASSVRGDPGNEQFF. In DNA form, the CDR3 reads TGTGCCAGCAGCGTACGGGGGGACCCTGGGAATGAGCAGTTCTTC.

V usage is TRBV28 and J usage is TRBJ2-7, with 11 nucleotides matching TRBD2. CDR3 size: 13 residues. Germline V lookup: CDR1 MDHEN, CDR2 SYDVKM. With 8 bases clipped from V and 1 base from J, the junction kept 1 base outside the gene matches. CDR3 loop: CASRLAGSYEQYF. The CDR3 bases are TGTGCCAGCCGACTAGCGGGGTCCTACGAGCAGTACTTC.

The V call is TRBV27, the J call TRBJ1-1; possible D gene TRBD1, 6 bases. With 4 bases removed from V and 1 base from J, the gap between germline ends came to 10 bases. Germline lookup yields CDR1 MNHEY and CDR2 SMNVEV (reference sequence). The CDR3 contains 14 residues. CDR3 residues: CASSYRASNTEAFF. CDR3 bases: TGTGCCAGCAGTTACAGGGCTTCGAACACTGAAGCTTTCTTT.

As for this clone: Other DNA variants within this sample encode the same CDR3. The chain is built from TRBV5-6 and TRBJ2-7; no definite D call. Germline V CDR1 and CDR2: SGHDT, YYEEEE. The ends were cut back, 0 bases at V and 5 bases at J, with 3 bases in the middle. The CDR3 length is 11 residues. The CDR3 loop is CASSLGNEQYF. CDR3 in DNA: TGTGCCAGCAGCTTGGGCAACGAGCAGTACTTC.

This chain links TRBV27 with TRBJ1-2; D call uncertain. The CDR3 contains 13 residues. From germline, CDR1 is MNHEY and CDR2 SMNVEV (reference sequence). The V end was cut by 3 bases, the J end by 7 bases, with 12 bases between. The CDR3, as DNA: TGTGCCAGCAGTTTCGCGACTGATGGTGGCTACACCTTC. As protein: CASSFATDGGYTF.

In regard to this clone: Within the sample, other DNA sequences also encode this same CDR3. The CDR3 DNA reads TGCAGCGTTGTGCGGGGCTACGAGCAGTACTTC. Its protein is CSVVRGYEQYF. The rearrangement uses TRBV29-1 and TRBJ2-7; TRBD2 might be the D (6 bases). Trimming took off 4 bases at V and 3 bases at J, with 7 bases between the two ends. The CDR3 contains 11 residues. Germline assignment: CDR1 SQVTM and CDR2 ANQGSEA.

Concerning this clone: The same CDR3 arises from other DNA sequences in this sample as well. This chain connects TRBV27 to TRBJ2-7, with 7 bases lining up with TRBD2. In germline, CDR1 is MNHEY, CDR2 SMNVEV (reference sequence). The CDR3 length is 14 residues. The V segment lost 3 bases and the J segment 6 bases; nucleotides outside the gene matches: 8. Here the CDR3 DNA reads TGTGCCAGCAGTTTGGCGACTAGCTTGGGCGAGCAGTACTTC. It yields the protein CASSLATSLGEQYF.

This chain joins TRBV4-2 and TRBJ1-1; D not certain. V lost 0 bases and J lost 0, with 8 bases in between. This CDR3 contains 15 residues. Per germline, CDR1 LGHNA and CDR2 YNFKEQ. This CDR3 is CASSQEQAMNTEAFF. The CDR3 coding sequence is TGTGCCAGCAGCCAAGAACAAGCCATGAACACTGAAGCTTTCTTT.

Notes on this clone: Different DNA sequences within this sample yield the same CDR3. The chain has TRBV5-4 and TRBJ1-1; tentatively, D is TRBD1 (5 bases). The V end was cut by 7 bases, the J end by 3 bases, with 7 bases between. The germline V gene encodes CDR1 SGHNT and CDR2 YYREEE (reference sequence). The CDR3 has 11 amino acids. The CDR3 DNA reads as TGTGCCAGCCGGGGGGACACTGAAGCTTTCTTT. The encoded protein is CASRGDTEAFF.

The V call is TRBV11-2, the J call TRBJ1-2; TRBD1 matches 8 bases. The CDR3 loop spans 14 amino acids. J was trimmed by 4 bases and V by 4 bases; bases with no gene match: 5. CDR1 is SGHAT and CDR2 is FQNNGV in the germline V gene. The CDR3 DNA sequence: TGTGCCAGCAGCTCGATAACAGGGGGCTATGGCTACACCTTC. Encoded protein: CASSSITGGYGYTF.

The chain couples TRBV28 to TRBJ1-1; D might be TRBD1 (6 bases). The CDR3 is 18 residues long. Trimming took off 4 bases at V and 0 bases at J, with 21 bases between the two ends. Looked up from germline, CDR1 is MDHEN and CDR2 is SYDVKM. In DNA, the CDR3 is TGTGCCAGCAGTTCCAACACAGGGCATTTGGATATGAACACTGAAGCTTTCTTT. Translating it yields CASSSNTGHLDMNTEAFF.

The CDR3 is CASSPAGNTEAFF. CDR3 coding DNA: TGTGCCAGCAGCCCCGCCGGGAACACTGAAGCTTTCTTT. The chain has TRBV7-9 and TRBJ1-1; no clear D gene. CDR1 is SEHNR and CDR2 is FQNEAQ in the germline V gene (reference sequence). The CDR3 extends over 13 amino acids. Trimming took 5 bases from V and 1 from J, leaving 8 bases between them. The whole variable domain, filled in from reference TRBV7-9 and TRBJ1-1, reads DTGVSQNPRHKITKRGQNVTFRCDPISEHNRLYWYRQTLGQGPEFLTYFQNEAQLEKSRLLSDRFSAERPKGSFSTLEIQRTEQGDSAMYLCASSPAGNTEAFFGQGTRLTVV.

V usage is TRBV19 and J usage is TRBJ1-4; TRBD1 is a possible D gene (5 bases). Germline V gene lookup returns CDR1 LNHDA and CDR2 SQIVND (reference sequence). The CDR3 contains 16 residues. The V end lost 5 bases, the J end lost 4 bases, and 17 bases lay between the germline ends. The DNA of the CDR3 is TGTGCCAGTAGTCCCGGATTCAGGGAAAATAATGAAAAACTGTTTTTT. As protein: CASSPGFRENNEKLFF.

This clone was recorded only once. The gene calls are TRBV10-3 and TRBJ1-2; 7 bases map to TRBD1. V shed 11 bases and J 3 bases; nucleotides not matched to a gene: 9. CDR1 and CDR2 (germline): ENHRY, SYGVKD. CDR3 length: 13 residues. The CDR3 nucleotides read TGTGCCTCCTGGGACAGCCCCTACTATGGCTACACCTTC. It encodes CASWDSPYYGYTF.